The 14 T cell receptor beta chains reported below all come from one sample, sequenced in a study of T cells in Graves' hyperthyroidism and ophthalmopathy. RNA transcripts provided the source from which TCR beta CDR3 regions were amplified. The study used the HTBI primer set for a first-round RT-PCR of the TCR CDR3. TCRdb processed the multiplex PCR reads anew with MiXCR; each CDR3 protein has one entry. This sample has fewer than 450,000 distinct CDR3 sequences, with about a sixth found just once. Material: blood. These receptors all stem from a woman between 25 and 40 years old with Graves' hyperthyroidism that later progressed to Graves' ophthalmopathy.

This clonotype has a count of ten or more. J is TRBJ2-6 and V is TRBV5-1; D not resolved. This CDR3 is 17 amino acids long. The V gene's germline CDR1 is SGHRS and CDR2 YFSETQ. Trimming took 0 bases from V and 0 from J, leaving 10 bases between them. The CDR3 protein is CASSLVQAYSGANVLTF. DNA of the CDR3: TGCGCCAGCAGCTTGGTTCAGGCCTACTCTGGGGCCAACGTCCTGACTTTC.

This clonotype was seen more than once but under ten times. This sequence may be a read error, since a much larger clone differs from it by one base. The rearrangement uses TRBV5-1 and TRBJ2-3; D is uncertain. CDR1 is SGHRS and CDR2 is YFSETQ in the germline V gene. There are 15 residues in the CDR3. Trimming took 2 bases from V and 2 from J, leaving 12 bases between them. The CDR3 nucleotides are TGCGCCAGCAGCTTCAGTTCTCGGCCCACAGATACGCAGTATTTT. Amino acids: CASSFSSRPTDTQYF.

This clonotype was observed many times. The V and J genes are TRBV27 and TRBJ1-1; a weak D match, TRBD1 (6 bases). Germline CDR1 MNHEY, CDR2 SMNVEV (reference sequence). Trimming left V 2 bases short and J 0 bases short, with 10 bases between. This CDR3 has 15 residues. The CDR3 loop is CASSLGGGMNTEAFF. CDR3 in DNA: TGTGCCAGCAGTTTAGGGGGGGGCATGAACACTGAAGCTTTCTTT.

This chain uses TRBV27 with TRBJ2-7, with 9 bases lining up with TRBD2. The trim removed 5 bases at V and 9 bases at J, leaving 8 bases unmatched. This CDR3 has 13 residues. Germline values: CDR1 MNHEY, CDR2 SMNVEV (reference sequence). The DNA of the CDR3 is TGTGCCAGCAGTCGGCTAGCGGGATTTGGGCAGTACTTC. It encodes CASSRLAGFGQYF.

Regarding this clonotype: One end of the junction is discordant with germline, which a read error may explain. This chain links TRBV6-1 with TRBJ2-5, with unresolved D. The CDR3 consists of 17 residues. CDR1 and CDR2 (germline): MNHNS, SASEGT. The DNA for the CDR3 is TGTGACAGCAGTCCCGCAATAGGGTATCGATATAGGGAGACCCAGTACTTC. Translation gives CDSSPAIGYRYRETQYF.

This clonotype was counted many times. V usage is TRBV19 and J usage is TRBJ2-1; 8 bases match TRBD2. The V segment lost 4 bases and the J segment 6 bases; nucleotides outside the gene matches: 14. The CDR3 contains 17 residues. Germline CDR1 is LNHDA and CDR2 is SQIVND (reference sequence). The CDR3 nucleotides are TGTGCCAGTAGTAAGAATTCGGAGGCGGGGGGTCTCAATGAGCAGTTCTTC. Amino acids: CASSKNSEAGGLNEQFF.

At least ten counts were recorded for this clonotype. The V gene is TRBV18, the J gene TRBJ1-5, with a weak D call TRBD1 (5 bases). Germline CDR1 is KGHSH and CDR2 is LQKENI. V was cut by 3 bases and J by 3 bases, with 12 bases left in between. There are 15 residues in the CDR3. The CDR3 here is CASSPGDGNNQPQHF. Here the CDR3 DNA reads TGTGCCAGCTCACCCGGGGACGGGAACAATCAGCCCCAGCATTTT.

The chain joins TRBV2 to TRBJ2-7; either TRBD1 or TRBD2 may fit D (5 bases each). From germline, CDR1 is SNHLY and CDR2 FYNNEI. Trimming took 10 bases from V and 2 from J, leaving 12 bases between them. The CDR3 loop spans 12 amino acids. As DNA, the CDR3 is TGTGCCATCCGGGACGGAGCCTACGAGCAGTACTTC. Translation gives CAIRDGAYEQYF.

This clonotype was found many times. The chain has TRBV3-1 and TRBJ2-1; TRBD1 might be the D (6 bases). This CDR3 region has 13 residues. V lost 1 base and J lost 8, with 9 bases in between. Germline values: CDR1 LGHDT, CDR2 YNNKEL (reference sequence). As DNA, the CDR3 is TGTGCCAGCAGCCAAGTGGGGGCGGATGAGCAGTTCTTC. Translated: CASSQVGADEQFF.

This clonotype has ten or more counts. The V and J genes are TRBV5-1 and TRBJ2-1; 8 nucleotides match TRBD2. The J segment lost 8 bases and the V segment lost 2 bases, leaving 15 bases of the junction unmatched. The germline V gene encodes CDR1 SGHRS and CDR2 YFSETQ. The CDR3 is 17 amino acids. CDR3 sequence reads: CASSFGGGGIVSDEQFF. Here the CDR3 DNA reads TGCGCCAGCAGCTTCGGGGGGGGGGGCATCGTTAGCGATGAGCAGTTCTTC.

This clonotype was seen repeatedly, ten times or more. The chain links TRBV3-1 to TRBJ1-2; 8 nucleotides match TRBD1. Losses at the gene ends were 1 base for V and 3 bases for J; bases not matched to a gene: 7. From germline, CDR1 is LGHDT and CDR2 YNNKEL (reference sequence). The CDR3 length is 16 residues. CDR3 DNA sequence: TGTGCCAGCAGCCAAGGGACAGGGAGTGATCACTATGGCTACACCTTC. Protein product: CASSQGTGSDHYGYTF.

This clonotype has a handful of counts. The chain joins TRBV18 to TRBJ2-3, with 8 positions matching TRBD1. CDR3 length: 15 amino acids. CDR1 and CDR2 from the germline V gene are KGHSH and LQKENI. V lost 1 base to trimming and J lost 4 bases; unmatched junction nucleotides: 4. As DNA, the CDR3 is TGTGCCAGCTCACCACTGCAACAGGGGGCAGATACGCAGTATTTT. This encodes CASSPLQQGADTQYF.

With respect to this clonotype: This could be a read error, since a much larger clone is one nucleotide away. The chain combines TRBV2 with TRBJ1-1; unclear D gene. CDR1 is SNHLY and CDR2 is FYNNEI in the germline V gene. This CDR3 has 10 amino acids. CDR3 sequence: CANSVREAFF. CDR3 bases: TGTGCCAACAGTGTGAGAGAAGCTTTCTTT.

The sample holds many counts of this clonotype. The chain combines TRBV28 with TRBJ1-5; no clear D gene. The germline V and J ends were trimmed by 5 bases and 2 bases, with 10 bases remaining between them. CDR3 size: 14 residues. Germline loops: CDR1 MDHEN, CDR2 SYDVKM. As DNA, the CDR3 is TGTGCCAGCAGTCCCCGACTGGGCAATCAGCCCCAGCATTTT. Amino acid sequence: CASSPRLGNQPQHF.